This T cell receptor (beta chain) was captured in a study of graft-versus-host responses after intestinal transplantation. Turning to the study itself: Each of the recipients got a multivisceral, liver-intestinal, or isolated intestinal transplant. Each patient got anti-thymocyte globulin induction, then tacrolimus and steroids for around three years.

On this clone itself: The antigen remains unidentified.

Broader study findings: GvH clones occurred in recipient marrow; some first appeared in ileum or blood. Early HvG declines after transplant were associated with peak circulating GvH clone levels.

The method was immunoSEQ multiplex PCR; TCRdb's version includes in-frame clones alone and lacks a portion of them. The data hold around 96,000 clones, with more than 80% observed a single time. This CDR3 has 14 residues. V lost 2 bases to trimming and J lost 7 bases, with 12 bases between them. Germline V lookup: CDR1 MRHNA, CDR2 SNTAGT. This specimen was PBMCs, taken around 450 days after intestinal transplant. The TCR comes from a human patient who received an intestinal transplant, so some T cells may come from the graft donor. This chain links TRBV6-4 with TRBJ2-1; possibly TRBD1 for D (6 bases). CDR3 nucleotides: TGTGCCAGCAGTGACCCGCCACAGGGTAATGAGCAGTTCTTC. Encoded protein: CASSDPPQGNEQFF.